A selection of T cell receptor beta chains follows, all from one sample in a study of blood T cell repertoires in COVID-19. TCRdb keeps only in-frame clones here, not all; method: immunoSEQ multiplex PCR. The sample consists of about 200,000 clones, roughly 80% of them appearing once. Material for sequencing was peripheral blood. These receptors all come from a woman in her forties with active or convalescent COVID-19. Each CDR3 is given with its conserved first and last residue. A D gene is named only where the DNA matches it firmly. Only part of the rows carry a size: once, few, many, or a class if the clone is expanded.

j_call d_call clone_size v_call cdr3_nt cdr3_aa
TRBJ1-5 - - TRBV11-2 TGTGCCAGCAGCATAAGGGGGGGTCAGCCCCAGCATTTT CASSIRGGQPQHF
TRBJ1-1 TRBD1 - TRBV10-1 TGCGCCAGCAGAGGACAGGGGATGAACACTGAAGCTTTCTTT CASRGQGMNTEAFF
TRBJ2-1 TRBD2 - TRBV29-1 TGCAGCGTTGAAGGAGGCCTAGCGGGAATTATTGAGCAGTTCTTC CSVEGGLAGIIEQFF
TRBJ1-1 - - TRBV7-5 TGTGCCAGAAGCTTAGCGCTAAGGAGTCACACTGAAGCTTTCTTT CARSLALRSHTEAFF
TRBJ2-7 TRBD1 - TRBV25-1 TGTGCCAGCAGTGGTGGACAGGACCCCACAGGAGAGCAGTACTTC CASSGGQDPTGEQYF
TRBJ1-2 - few TRBV7-3 TGTGCCAGCAGCTCGCCGGGGGCTAACTATGGCTACACCTTC CASSSPGANYGYTF
TRBJ1-2 TRBD1 - TRBV7-6 TGTGCCAGCAGCTTAGAAGGACAGGGTCCAGGAGGCTACACCTTC CASSLEGQGPGGYTF
TRBJ2-7 - - TRBV28 TGTGCCAGCCCCTTGACGCAGGGGTATAACGAGCAGTACTTC CASPLTQGYNEQYF
TRBJ1-2 - few TRBV6-7 TGTGCCAGCAGTTACCGTGCGGAGGCCTACTATGGCTACACCTTC CASSYRAEAYYGYTF
TRBJ2-2 TRBD1 - TRBV10-3 TGTGCCATCAGTGTGGATTTTATGAGGAGACAGGGGGCGGCAAGCACCGGGGAGCTGTTTTTT CAISVDFMRRQGAASTGELFF
TRBJ2-7 TRBD1 - TRBV28 TGTGCCAGCAGTTTTTTAATGGGTGACAGGGGGCTTTACGAGCAGTACTTC CASSFLMGDRGLYEQYF
TRBJ1-1 - once TRBV9 TGTGCCAGCAGCGTGGCGAACACTGAAGCTTTCTTT CASSVANTEAFF
TRBJ1-6 TRBD1 - TRBV19 TGTGCCAGTAGTATCCGAGACAGGGGGTCGTCTAATTCACCCCTCCACTTT CASSIRDRGSSNSPLHF
TRBJ2-7 TRBD2 - TRBV18 TGTGCCAGCTCACCAGTGGCTAGCGGGAGCTACGAGCAGTACTTC CASSPVASGSYEQYF